The 19 T cell receptor beta chains presented below share a single source sample, sequenced in a study of T cells in Graves' hyperthyroidism and ophthalmopathy. TCR beta CDR3 regions were amplified from RNA. The TCR CDR3 was amplified in a first-round RT-PCR using the HTBI primer set. One entry per CDR3 protein results from TCRdb running MiXCR on the multiplex PCR reads. The data show 280,000 or so distinct CDR3 sequences, 13% to 15% seen once. The sequenced material came from blood. The source of these receptors is a woman aged 45-60 years with Graves' hyperthyroidism that later progressed to Graves' ophthalmopathy.

The V gene is TRBV14, the J gene TRBJ1-1, with D possibly being TRBD1 (5 bases). The V end lost 2 bases, the J end lost 4 bases, and 8 bases lay between the germline ends. CDR3 length equals 13 residues. Germline lookup yields CDR1 SGHDN and CDR2 FVKESK. The CDR3 sequence: CASSQSRGTEAFF. The CDR3 nucleotides are TGTGCCAGCAGCCAATCGAGGGGCACTGAAGCTTTCTTT.

This clonotype was recorded a few times. V usage is TRBV14 and J usage is TRBJ2-6; TRBD1 might be the D (5 bases). From germline, CDR1 is SGHDN and CDR2 FVKESK. The CDR3 has 18 residues. V lost 3 bases and J 2 bases, leaving 17 bases between the germline ends. The CDR3 nucleotides read TGTGCCAGCAGCCAGCTACGCATCTGGGGCCCTGGGGCCAACGTCCTGACTTTC. The encoded protein is CASSQLRIWGPGANVLTF. Full variable domain (outside the CDR3, taken from reference TRBV14 and TRBJ2-6): EAGVTQFPSHSVIEKGQTVTLRCDPISGHDNLYWYRRVMGKEIKFLLHFVKESKQDESGMPNNRFLAERTGGTYSTLKVQPAELEDSGVYFCASSQLRIWGPGANVLTFGAGSRLTVL.

On this clonotype: It may be a read error: a sequence one base away is much more abundant. DNA for the CDR3: TGCAGCGCGTACAAGCGTAGGGACGAGCAGTTCTTC. Translation gives CSAYKRRDEQFF. V gene TRBV20-1 combines with J gene TRBJ2-1; D may match TRBD1 or TRBD2 (5 bases each). The CDR3 has 12 residues. Germline CDR1 and CDR2: DFQATT and SNEGSKA (reference sequence).

This clonotype was observed at least ten times. The rearrangement uses TRBV11-2 and TRBJ1-4; D call uncertain. Germline V gives CDR1 SGHAT, CDR2 FQNNGV. This CDR3 comprises 12 residues. The V end was cut by 4 bases, the J end by 10 bases, with 10 bases between. The chain's CDR3 is CASSYSRSKLFF. Written as DNA, the CDR3 is TGTGCCAGCAGCTACAGCCGGTCAAAACTGTTTTTT.

This clonotype was picked up many times. The chain employs TRBV20-1 and TRBJ2-1; 13 nucleotides align to TRBD2. Germline V CDR1 and CDR2: DFQATT, SNEGSKA (reference sequence). The CDR3 runs 14 residues. J lost 9 bases, V lost 1 base, and 3 bases had no gene match. CDR3 sequence (DNA): TGCAGTGCTAGAGGGACTAGCGGGAGCTTTGAGCAGTTCTTC. Protein sequence: CSARGTSGSFEQFF.

The V call is TRBV12-3 or TRBV12-4, the J call TRBJ1-1; 10 nucleotides align to TRBD1. The CDR3 totals 14 residues. The trim removed 4 bases at V and 6 bases at J, leaving 5 bases unmatched. The CDR3 DNA reads TGTGCCAGCAGTTGGGGACAGGGGAAGTCTGAAGCTTTCTTT. It is translated as CASSWGQGKSEAFF.

This clonotype was counted between two and nine times. The rearrangement uses TRBV5-1 and TRBJ1-1, with D hard to call. Trimming left V 7 bases short and J 5 bases short, with 15 bases between. Per the germline V gene, CDR1 is SGHRS and CDR2 is YFSETQ. CDR3 length: 13 amino acids. CDR3 sequence reads: CASAVEVRTEAFF. The CDR3 DNA reads TGCGCCAGCGCGGTCGAGGTAAGAACTGAAGCTTTCTTT. Full variable domain (remainder filled in from reference TRBV5-1 and TRBJ1-1): KAGVTQTPRYLIKTRGQQVTLSCSPISGHRSVSWYQQTPGQGLQFLFEYFSETQRNKGNFPGRFSGRQFSNSRSEMNVSTLELGDSALYLCASAVEVRTEAFFGQGTRLTVV.

Ten or more counts support this clonotype. This chain links TRBV5-6 with TRBJ2-3, with a tentative D call TRBD2 (6 bases). The germline gives CDR1 SGHDT, CDR2 YYEEEE. Trimming pared 3 bases from V and 3 bases from J, leaving 8 bases between. This CDR3 region has 13 residues. The CDR3 loop is CASSSLATDTQYF. DNA of the CDR3: TGTGCCAGCAGCTCTCTAGCGACAGATACGCAGTATTTT.

This clonotype was observed a handful of times. The chain combines TRBV3-1 with TRBJ2-5; no reliable D call. Trimming left V 1 base short and J 0 bases short, with 9 bases between. The CDR3 contains 15 residues. In germline, CDR1 is LGHDT, CDR2 YNNKEL (reference sequence). CDR3: CASSQGAPYQETQYF. The DNA for the CDR3 is TGTGCCAGCAGCCAAGGTGCCCCCTACCAAGAGACCCAGTACTTC.

This clonotype was seen at least ten times. The chain links TRBV7-8 to TRBJ1-1, with TRBD1 as a possible D gene (6 bases). With 5 bases removed from V and 2 bases from J, the gap between germline ends came to 12 bases. This CDR3 comprises 14 residues. CDR1 is SGHVS and CDR2 is FQNEAQ in the germline V gene. The CDR3 region has the DNA TGTGCCAGCAGCCCTCGGGACACTAACACTGAAGCTTTCTTT. Translation gives CASSPRDTNTEAFF.

In this sample, this clonotype turned up many times. This chain connects TRBV20-1 to TRBJ1-2; D unclear. The germline gives CDR1 DFQATT, CDR2 SNEGSKA (reference sequence). This CDR3 region has 10 residues. Trimming stripped 3 bases from V and 7 bases from J, with 6 bases between. The chain's CDR3 is CSARRAGYTF. For the CDR3, the DNA is TGCAGTGCTAGGCGAGCTGGCTACACCTTC.

Many counts were recorded for this clonotype. V usage is TRBV7-3 and J usage is TRBJ2-3, with 8 bases fitting TRBD2. Germline V gene sequence: CDR1 SGHTA, CDR2 FQGTGA. J lost 0 bases, V lost 2 bases, and 7 bases had no gene match. The CDR3 is 17 amino acids. DNA of the CDR3: TGTGCCAGCAGCTTAGCCTCGGGAGGGCTAAGCACAGATACGCAGTATTTT. Translation gives CASSLASGGLSTDTQYF.

The V and J genes are TRBV4-1 and TRBJ2-7; 9 bases match TRBD2. V gave up 0 bases and J gave up 6 bases; unmatched junction bases: 9. Looked up from germline, CDR1 is MGHRA and CDR2 is YSYEKL. This CDR3 is built from 16 residues. The CDR3 here is CASSQEIAGGQGEQYF. The CDR3 bases are TGCGCCAGCAGCCAAGAAATCGCGGGAGGGCAGGGCGAGCAGTACTTC.

There are many counts of this clonotype. The chain carries TRBV5-1 and TRBJ2-5, with D perhaps TRBD1 or TRBD2 (6 bases each). The germline V gene has CDR1 SGHRS and CDR2 YFSETQ. The CDR3 consists of 14 residues. Trimming stripped 1 base from V and 4 bases from J, with 11 bases between. DNA of the CDR3: TGCGCCAGCAGCTTGAAACAGGGAGGAGAGACCCAGTACTTC. As protein: CASSLKQGGETQYF.

The table lists this clonotype with many counts. The chain is built from TRBV6-2 or TRBV6-3 and TRBJ2-5; D is perhaps TRBD2 (6 bases). The germline V gene has CDR1 MNHEY and CDR2 SVGEGT. The germline V and J ends were trimmed by 4 bases and 13 bases, with 28 bases remaining between them. This CDR3 has 16 amino acids. As DNA, the CDR3 is TGTGCCAGCAGTTCTCTCGTCCTCCCTGTCGGGAGAGGTGTGTACTTC. This codes for CASSSLVLPVGRGVYF.

This clonotype was observed many times. The rearrangement uses TRBV6-1 and TRBJ2-5; D uncertain. This CDR3 spans 14 amino acids. Germline CDR1 is MNHNS and CDR2 is SASEGT. Trimming left V 5 bases short and J 10 bases short, with 20 bases between. The CDR3 protein is CASSYIQPPRVQYF. DNA of the CDR3: TGTGCCAGCAGTTATATACAGCCCCCCCGGGTCCAGTACTTC.

This clonotype was counted ten times or more. The chain employs TRBV5-1 and TRBJ1-1, with 7 bases fitting TRBD1. After removal of 4 bases from V and 0 bases from J, the junction contained 0 bases not matched to a gene. This CDR3 spans 13 amino acids. Germline CDR1 SGHRS, CDR2 YFSETQ. This chain's CDR3 is CASSGTVNTEAFF. The CDR3 nucleotides read TGCGCCAGCAGCGGGACAGTGAACACTGAAGCTTTCTTT.

V and J are TRBV2 and TRBJ2-1; TRBD2 matches 10 bases. The CDR3 is 14 residues long. The junction had 10 bases not matched to a gene; V was cut back by 8 bases and J by 9 bases. Germline V gene sequence: CDR1 SNHLY, CDR2 FYNNEI. Written as DNA, the CDR3 is TGTGCCAGCGGGGCTAGCGGGAGTAGGGGTGAGCAGTTCTTC. Translation gives CASGASGSRGEQFF.

As to this clonotype: A read error is possible here, since a much larger clone lies one base away. The J gene is TRBJ1-3, the V gene TRBV30; D is unclear. Germline V gives CDR1 GTSNPN, CDR2 SVGIG (reference sequence). This CDR3 is 15 amino acids long. V was clipped by 3 bases and J by 0 bases, with 12 bases between them. The CDR3: CAWRGAGCSGNTIYF. The DNA of the CDR3 is TGTGCCTGGAGAGGCGCCGGGTGCTCTGGAAACACCATATATTTT.